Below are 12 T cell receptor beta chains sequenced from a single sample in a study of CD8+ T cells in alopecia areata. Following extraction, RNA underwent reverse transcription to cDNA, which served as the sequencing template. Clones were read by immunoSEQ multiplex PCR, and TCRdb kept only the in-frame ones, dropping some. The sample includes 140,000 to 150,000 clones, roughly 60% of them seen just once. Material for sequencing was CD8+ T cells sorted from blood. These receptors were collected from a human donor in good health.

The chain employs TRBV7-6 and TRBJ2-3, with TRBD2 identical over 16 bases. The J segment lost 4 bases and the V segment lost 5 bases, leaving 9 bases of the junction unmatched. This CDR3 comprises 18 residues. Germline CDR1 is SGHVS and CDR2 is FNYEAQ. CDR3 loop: CASSPGLAGGPRSDTQYF. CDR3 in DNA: TGTGCCAGCAGCCCGGGACTAGCGGGAGGGCCTAGGTCAGATACGCAGTATTTT.

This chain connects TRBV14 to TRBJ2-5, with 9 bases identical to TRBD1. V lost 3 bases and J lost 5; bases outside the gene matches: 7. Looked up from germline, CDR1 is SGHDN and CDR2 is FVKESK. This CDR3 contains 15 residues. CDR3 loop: CASSQTTGGEETQYF. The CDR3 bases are TGTGCCAGCAGCCAGACGACAGGGGGAGAGGAGACCCAGTACTTC.

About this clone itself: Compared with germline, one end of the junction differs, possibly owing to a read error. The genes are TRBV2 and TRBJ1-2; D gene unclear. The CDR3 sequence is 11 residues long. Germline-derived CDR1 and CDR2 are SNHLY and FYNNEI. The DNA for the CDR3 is TGTGCCAGCAGGACCCGGAGTCAGCACTTCTTC. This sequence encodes CASRTRSQHFF.

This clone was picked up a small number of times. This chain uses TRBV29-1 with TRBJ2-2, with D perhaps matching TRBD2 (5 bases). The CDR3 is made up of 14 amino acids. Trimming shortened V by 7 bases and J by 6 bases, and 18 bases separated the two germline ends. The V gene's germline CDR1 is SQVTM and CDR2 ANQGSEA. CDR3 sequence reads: CSAPDSGRPGELFF. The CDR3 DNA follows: TGCAGCGCTCCGGACTCAGGCCGTCCCGGGGAGCTGTTTTTT.

The CDR3 nucleotides are TGCGCCAGCAGCTTGTGGGGCCCTGTTAGGGCCAATGAGCAGTTCTTC. Protein sequence: CASSLWGPVRANEQFF. The chain uses TRBV5-1 and TRBJ2-1; weak D call: TRBD1 (5 bases). The CDR3 consists of 16 residues. Deletions cut 1 base from V and 6 bases from J, with 17 bases between. Germline V gene lookup returns CDR1 SGHRS and CDR2 YFSETQ.

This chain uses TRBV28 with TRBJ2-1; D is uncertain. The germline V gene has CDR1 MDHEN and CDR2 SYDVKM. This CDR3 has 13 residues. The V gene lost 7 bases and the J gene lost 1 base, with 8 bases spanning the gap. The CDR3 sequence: CASKDSSYNEQFF. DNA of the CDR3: TGTGCCAGCAAAGATAGTTCCTACAATGAGCAGTTCTTC.

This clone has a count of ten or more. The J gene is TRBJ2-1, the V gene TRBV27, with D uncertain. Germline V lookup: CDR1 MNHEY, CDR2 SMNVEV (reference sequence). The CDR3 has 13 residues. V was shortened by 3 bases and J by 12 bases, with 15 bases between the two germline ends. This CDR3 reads CASSFGESRVQFF. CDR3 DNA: TGTGCCAGCAGTTTTGGAGAATCTCGGGTGCAGTTCTTC.

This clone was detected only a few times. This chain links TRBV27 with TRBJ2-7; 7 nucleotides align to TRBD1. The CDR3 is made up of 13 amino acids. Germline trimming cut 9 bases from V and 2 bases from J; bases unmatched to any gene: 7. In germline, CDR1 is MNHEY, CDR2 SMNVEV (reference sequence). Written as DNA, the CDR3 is TGTGCCAGTGCAGTAGGACAGGCCTACGAGCAGTACTTC. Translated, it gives CASAVGQAYEQYF.

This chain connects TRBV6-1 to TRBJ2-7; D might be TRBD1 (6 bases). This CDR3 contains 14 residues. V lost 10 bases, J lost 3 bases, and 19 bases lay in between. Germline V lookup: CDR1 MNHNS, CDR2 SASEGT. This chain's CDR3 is CAITIGTPNYEQYF. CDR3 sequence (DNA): TGTGCCATTACCATCGGGACACCGAACTACGAGCAGTACTTC.

The CDR3 sequence is CASSSIGAQETQYF. CDR3 DNA: TGTGCCAGCAGCTCAATCGGAGCACAAGAGACCCAGTACTTC. The chain uses TRBV7-9 and TRBJ2-5; D is undetermined. The germline gives CDR1 SEHNR, CDR2 FQNEAQ (reference sequence). Trimming stripped 4 bases from V and 2 bases from J, with 11 bases between. This CDR3 is 14 amino acids long.

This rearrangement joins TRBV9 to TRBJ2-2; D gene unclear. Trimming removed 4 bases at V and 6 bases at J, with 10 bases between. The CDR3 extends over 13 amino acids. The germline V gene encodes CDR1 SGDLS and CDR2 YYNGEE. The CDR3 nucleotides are TGTGCCAGCAGCCCAACCGGGCCCGGGGAGCTGTTTTTT. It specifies CASSPTGPGELFF.

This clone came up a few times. The CDR3 reads CASSAAGGYEQYF. CDR3 nucleotide sequence: TGTGCCAGCAGCGCGGCGGGAGGCTACGAGCAGTACTTC. The chain carries TRBV9 and TRBJ2-7; 8 nucleotides align to TRBD2. The germline V gene encodes CDR1 SGDLS and CDR2 YYNGEE. V shed 3 bases and J 3 bases; nucleotides not matched to a gene: 2. This CDR3 has 13 residues.